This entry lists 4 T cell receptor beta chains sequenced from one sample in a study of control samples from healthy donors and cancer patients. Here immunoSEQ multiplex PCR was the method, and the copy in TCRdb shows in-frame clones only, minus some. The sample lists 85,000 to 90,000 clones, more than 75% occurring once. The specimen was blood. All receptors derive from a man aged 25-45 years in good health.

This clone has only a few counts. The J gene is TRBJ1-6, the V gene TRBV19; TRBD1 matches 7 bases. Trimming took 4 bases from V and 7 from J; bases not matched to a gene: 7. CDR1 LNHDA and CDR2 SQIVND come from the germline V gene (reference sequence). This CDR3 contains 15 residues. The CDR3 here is CASSTRGQANSPLHF. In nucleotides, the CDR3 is TGTGCCAGTAGTACCAGAGGACAGGCCAATTCACCCCTCCACTTT.

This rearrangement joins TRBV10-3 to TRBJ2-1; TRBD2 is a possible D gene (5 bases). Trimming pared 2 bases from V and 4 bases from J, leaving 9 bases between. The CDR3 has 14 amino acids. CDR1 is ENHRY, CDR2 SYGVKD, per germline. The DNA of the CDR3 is TGTGCCATCAGTGAGCCCACGGGGTACAATGAGCAGTTCTTC. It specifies CAISEPTGYNEQFF.

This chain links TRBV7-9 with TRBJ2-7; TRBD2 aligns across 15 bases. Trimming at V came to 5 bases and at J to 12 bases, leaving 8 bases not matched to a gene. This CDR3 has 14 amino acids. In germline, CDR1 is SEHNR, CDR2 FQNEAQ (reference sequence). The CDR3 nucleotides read TGTGCCAGCAGCGACGGACTAGCGGGGGGGCGGACGTACGTC. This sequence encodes CASSDGLAGGRTYV.

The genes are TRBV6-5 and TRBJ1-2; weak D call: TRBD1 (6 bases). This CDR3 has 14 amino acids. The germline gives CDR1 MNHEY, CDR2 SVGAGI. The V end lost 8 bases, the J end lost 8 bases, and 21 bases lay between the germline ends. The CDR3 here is CASSLGGGAGGYTF. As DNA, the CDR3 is TGTGCCAGCTCCCTTGGCGGGGGCGCAGGGGGCTACACCTTC.